These T cell receptor beta chains were read from a single sample in a study of Ad26.COV2.S vaccination and SARS-CoV-2 variants. TCRdb's copy holds only in-frame clones and misses some; the assay was immunoSEQ multiplex PCR. The sample contains roughly 380,000 clones, about 88% of which appear only once. This material consisted of peripheral blood, taken in a trial of Ad26.COV2.S vaccine versus placebo. The receptors stem from a person between 18 and 60 years old who received the Ad26.COV2.S COVID-19 vaccine or a placebo. Both conserved end residues are part of each CDR3. The D gene is left open where the match is weak. A row's size may be missing; if present it is once, few, many or a size class.

>TRBJ2-2|17|once|TRBV9|TRBD2
CASSPRSGGADTGELFF
TGTGCCAGCAGCCCTCGGTCGGGGGGGGCAGACACCGGGGAGCTGTTTTTT
>TRBJ1-1|11|.|TRBV30|.
CAWSVMREAFF
TGTGCCTGGAGTGTAATGAGGGAAGCTTTCTTT
>TRBJ2-7|15|.|TRBV6-5|TRBD1
CASTSAGQGVYEQYF
TGTGCCAGCACCTCCGCTGGACAGGGGGTCTACGAGCAGTACTTC
>TRBJ2-5|19|.|TRBV10-1|TRBD2
CASSEWWTSGGLDQETQYF
TGCGCCAGCAGTGAGTGGTGGACTAGCGGGGGCCTGGATCAAGAGACCCAGTACTTC
>TRBJ2-5|16|.|TRBV7-2|TRBD2
CASSLLTSGGGETQYF
TGTGCCAGCAGCTTACTCACTAGCGGGGGGGGAGAGACCCAGTACTTC
>TRBJ2-3|14|.|TRBV7-8|TRBD2
CASNPSGGTDTQYF
TGTGCCAGCAATCCTAGCGGGGGGACAGATACGCAGTATTTT
>TRBJ2-7|12|.|TRBV28|.
CASSLIDYEQYF
TGTGCCAGCAGTTTGATAGACTACGAGCAGTACTTC
>TRBJ2-7|13|.|TRBV9|.
CASSVDGLYEQYF
TGTGCCAGCAGCGTAGACGGATTATACGAGCAGTACTTC
>TRBJ2-1|16|.|TRBV21-1|.
CASTNRVLGSYNEQFF
TGTGCCAGCACCAACAGGGTGTTGGGTTCCTACAATGAGCAGTTCTTC
>TRBJ1-5|17|.|TRBV4-1|TRBD1
CASSITPGQGGNQPQHF
TGCGCCAGCAGCATAACCCCGGGACAGGGAGGTAATCAGCCCCAGCATTTT
>TRBJ2-7|14|.|TRBV2|.
CASSVTGEVGEQYF
TGTGCCAGCAGTGTAACAGGAGAAGTGGGGGAGCAGTACTTC
>TRBJ2-1|14|.|TRBV29-1|TRBD2
CSVRDGTRHNEQFF
TGCAGCGTGAGAGACGGGACTAGACACAATGAGCAGTTCTTC
>TRBJ2-5|15|.|TRBV27|TRBD2
CASPCGTSGGETQYF
TGTGCCAGCCCCTGTGGGACTAGCGGGGGAGAGACCCAGTACTTC
>TRBJ2-5|16|.|TRBV4-3|.
CASSQGNKGGEETQYF
TGCGCCAGCAGCCAAGGGAACAAGGGGGGTGAAGAGACCCAGTACTTC
>TRBJ1-2|13|.|TRBV24-1|TRBD1
CAIGDRTISGYTF
TGTGCCATCGGGGACAGGACTATTTCTGGCTACACCTTC
>TRBJ1-2|12|.|TRBV18|TRBD1
CASSPPGQGYTF
TGTGCCAGCTCACCACCGGGACAGGGCTACACCTTC
>TRBJ2-1|18|.|TRBV2|TRBD2
CASSESGGRGSTYNEQFF
TGTGCCAGCAGTGAAAGCGGGGGCCGGGGCAGCACCTACAATGAGCAGTTCTTC
>TRBJ2-1|14|.|TRBV6-5|.
CASSHKNSYNEQFF
TGTGCCAGCAGTCACAAGAACTCCTACAATGAGCAGTTCTTC
>TRBJ2-2|17|.|TRBV6-6|TRBD2
CASSPTSGSGLAGELFF
TGTGCCAGCAGTCCCACTAGCGGGAGCGGGTTGGCCGGGGAGCTGTTTTTT
>TRBJ1-2|15|.|TRBV5-1|.
CASSPASVANYGYTF
TGCGCCAGCAGCCCGGCGTCAGTTGCTAACTATGGCTACACCTTC
>TRBJ2-1|14|once|TRBV6-5|.
CASSYSLADNEQFF
TGTGCCAGCAGTTACTCATTAGCGGACAATGAGCAGTTCTTC
>TRBJ1-5|14|.|TRBV18|.
CASSPGARNQPQHF
TGTGCCAGCTCACCGGGGGCGCGCAATCAGCCCCAGCATTTT
>TRBJ1-4|15|once|TRBV5-1|TRBD1
CASSFDRATNEKLFF
TGCGCCAGCAGCTTCGACAGGGCAACTAATGAAAAACTGTTTTTT
>TRBJ1-5|15|.|TRBV5-8|TRBD1
CASSLPGQGYQPQHF
TGTGCCAGCAGCTTACCGGGACAGGGATATCAGCCCCAGCATTTT
>TRBJ2-5|12|.|TRBV7-2|.
CASSLVWETQYF
TGTGCCAGCAGCTTAGTATGGGAGACCCAGTACTTC
>TRBJ2-1|15|.|TRBV7-2|TRBD2
CASSLRGSSYNEQFF
TGTGCCAGCAGCTTACGCGGGAGTTCCTACAATGAGCAGTTCTTC
>TRBJ2-3|16|once|TRBV18|TRBD2
CASSPLAGGGTDTQYF
TGTGCCAGCTCACCCCTAGCGGGAGGAGGCACAGATACGCAGTATTTT
>TRBJ2-1|12|.|TRBV2|.
CASRDYWEEQFF
TGTGCCAGCAGGGACTATTGGGAGGAGCAGTTCTTC
>TRBJ1-5|18|.|TRBV27|.
CASSLSSPGGYSNQPQHF
TGTGCCAGCAGTTTATCTTCCCCGGGGGGGTATAGCAATCAGCCCCAGCATTTT
>TRBJ1-1|12|.|TRBV30|.
CAWVHLNTEAFF
TGTGCCTGGGTCCACCTGAACACTGAAGCTTTCTTT
>TRBJ2-1|16|.|TRBV21-1|.
CASSKQGGNACNEQFF
TGTGCCAGCAGCAAACAGGGGGGAAATGCGTGCAATGAGCAGTTCTTC
>TRBJ1-6|12|.|TRBV12-3/TRBV12-4|TRBD1
CASRNRDRRSGW
TGTGCCAGCAGGAATAGGGACAGAAGGTCAGGGTGG
>TRBJ2-2|17|.|TRBV6-1|TRBD1
CASSVEEGQGRVGELFF
TGTGCCAGCAGTGTAGAGGAGGGACAGGGTAGGGTCGGGGAGCTGTTTTTT
>TRBJ2-1|15|.|TRBV7-2|.
CASSLFSGKVGEQFF
TGTGCCAGCAGCTTATTCTCAGGGAAGGTCGGTGAGCAGTTCTTC
>TRBJ1-6|17|once|TRBV6-2/TRBV6-3|TRBD1
CASSRAQGALRGSPLHF
TGTGCCAGCAGTCGTGCTCAGGGGGCCCTTAGGGGATCACCCCTCCACTTT
>TRBJ1-4|13|.|TRBV29-1|.
CSVMRSPDEKLFF
TGCAGCGTTATGAGGTCCCCCGATGAAAAACTGTTTTTT
>TRBJ2-7|13|.|TRBV7-2|.
CASSFGGPSEQYF
TGTGCCAGCAGCTTTGGGGGGCCCAGCGAGCAGTACTTC
>TRBJ1-1|15|few|TRBV6-5|.
CASNAPGEWGTEAFF
TGTGCCAGCAATGCCCCAGGGGAATGGGGCACTGAAGCTTTCTTT
>TRBJ2-7|13|.|TRBV6-6|.
CASSSQGPYEQYF
TGTGCCAGCAGTTCACAGGGACCGTACGAGCAGTACTTC
>TRBJ1-6|15|.|TRBV6-5|TRBD1
CASSSGQEYNSPLHF
TGTGCCAGCAGTTCTGGACAGGAGTATAATTCACCCCTCCACTTT
>TRBJ1-4|15|.|TRBV7-6|TRBD1
CASSPSGTGGEKLFF
TGTGCCAGCAGCCCCTCCGGGACAGGGGGTGAAAAACTGTTTTTT
>TRBJ2-7|13|.|TRBV9|.
CASSVVPDGEQYF
TGTGCCAGCAGCGTAGTCCCCGACGGCGAGCAGTACTTC
>TRBJ2-1|16|.|TRBV7-2|.
CASSSATGYSYNEQFF
TGTGCCAGCAGCTCCGCGACCGGATACTCCTACAATGAGCAGTTCTTC
>TRBJ1-1|14|.|TRBV7-9|.
CASSHGDPRSSAFF
TGTGCCAGCAGCCACGGAGACCCGCGCAGCTCAGCTTTCTTT
>TRBJ1-3|17|.|TRBV6-2/TRBV6-3|.
CASSDNQVTLSGNTIYF
TGTGCCAGCAGCGACAATCAGGTAACCCTCTCTGGAAACACCATATATTTT
>TRBJ1-5|14|.|TRBV30|.
CAWDPGRGNQPQHF
TGTGCCTGGGATCCGGGGAGAGGCAATCAGCCCCAGCATTTT